These 16 T cell receptor beta chains share one sample of origin, sequenced in a study of cytomegalovirus exposure and HLA in healthy donors. Vbeta (60) and Jbeta (13) primers were used in the PCR. Data came from immunoSEQ multiplex PCR; TCRdb stores just in-frame clones and leaves some out. The table lists 100,000 or so clones, roughly 88% of them singletons. The sample consisted of PBMCs. These receptors originate from a young woman in good health and CMV-seronegative.

The rearrangement joins TRBV11-2 to TRBJ1-6; 10 nucleotides align to TRBD1. There are 15 residues in the CDR3. Unmatched junction bases numbered 8, after V lost 4 bases and J lost 11 bases. Germline V gene data show CDR1 as SGHAT and CDR2 as FQNNGV. The CDR3: CASSSDRGRGTPLHF. In DNA form, the CDR3 reads TGTGCCAGCAGCTCAGACAGGGGGCGCGGTACACCCCTCCACTTT.

The V call is TRBV5-1, the J call TRBJ1-2, with TRBD1 matching over 7 bases. Unmatched junction bases numbered 19, after V lost 1 base and J lost 1 base. Germline V lookup: CDR1 SGHRS, CDR2 YFSETQ. The CDR3 extends over 20 amino acids. CDR3 coding DNA: TGCGCCAGCAGCTTGACGCCGTGGGTACAGGGGAAAGGTTTTAACTATGGCTACACCTTC. This codes for CASSLTPWVQGKGFNYGYTF.

This rearrangement joins TRBV5-6 to TRBJ1-1; 9 bases line up with TRBD1. Unmatched junction bases numbered 0, after V lost 0 bases and J lost 0 bases. The CDR3 length is 15 residues. CDR1 SGHDT and CDR2 YYEEEE come from the germline V gene. The CDR3 sequence is CASSLGDRVNTEAFF. CDR3 in DNA: TGTGCCAGCAGCTTGGGGGACAGGGTGAACACTGAAGCTTTCTTT.

The chain recombines TRBV7-9 with TRBJ2-1; 8 nucleotides match TRBD2. Germline V gene lookup returns CDR1 SEHNR and CDR2 FQNEAQ (reference sequence). After removal of 0 bases from V and 0 bases from J, the junction contained 7 bases not matched to a gene. The CDR3 has 18 residues. The CDR3 protein is CASSLARGSGISYNEQFF. The CDR3 nucleotides read TGTGCCAGCAGCTTAGCGCGGGGTAGCGGGATCTCCTACAATGAGCAGTTCTTC. Together with reference TRBV7-9 and TRBJ2-1, the CDR3 gives the full variable domain: DTGVSQNPRHKITKRGQNVTFRCDPISEHNRLYWYRQTLGQGPEFLTYFQNEAQLEKSRLLSDRFSAERPKGSFSTLEIQRTEQGDSAMYLCASSLARGSGISYNEQFFGPGTRLTVL.

This sequence joins TRBV5-1 and TRBJ2-2; unclear D gene. Per germline, CDR1 SGHRS and CDR2 YFSETQ. The CDR3 extends over 13 amino acids. Trimming pared 0 bases from V and 5 bases from J, leaving 5 bases between. CDR3: CASSLVPTGELFF. The CDR3 region has the DNA TGCGCCAGCAGCTTGGTTCCAACCGGGGAGCTGTTTTTT.

The chain couples TRBV27 to TRBJ2-5; TRBD2 aligns across 11 bases. The J call may be faulty, since TRBJ2-7 better matches the DNA end. Germline lookup yields CDR1 MNHEY and CDR2 SMNVEV (reference sequence). The CDR3 totals 14 residues. The CDR3 DNA is TGTGCCAGCAGTCCTAGCGGGGGGCCGTACGAGCAGTACTTC. Encoded protein: CASSPSGGPYEQYF.

This clone was seen a single time. J is TRBJ2-7 and V is TRBV29-1, with TRBD2 identical over 7 bases. CDR3 length: 15 residues. With 4 bases clipped from V and 4 bases from J, the junction kept 13 bases outside the gene matches. Germline lookup yields CDR1 SQVTM and CDR2 ANQGSEA. The CDR3 DNA follows: TGCAGCGTTGTGTTGGGGAGGGCCGGCTTGTACGAGCAGTACTTC. Amino acid sequence: CSVVLGRAGLYEQYF.

The rearrangement uses TRBV5-4 and TRBJ2-7; no definite D call. This CDR3 has 13 amino acids. Germline CDR1 reads SGHNT; CDR2 reads YYREEE (reference sequence). Trimming took off 0 bases at V and 4 bases at J, with 8 bases between the two ends. CDR3 sequence: CASSLGESYEQYF. CDR3 sequence (DNA): TGTGCCAGCAGCTTGGGAGAATCATACGAGCAGTACTTC. The full variable domain, in which reference TRBV5-4 and TRBJ2-7 provide the parts outside the CDR3, is ETGVTQSPTHLIKTRGQQVTLRCSSQSGHNTVSWYQQALGQGPQFIFQYYREEENGRGNFPPRFSGLQFPNYSSELNVNALELDDSALYLCASSLGESYEQYFGPGTRLTVT.

V usage is TRBV5-8 and J usage is TRBJ2-4, with D possibly being TRBD1 (6 bases). V was clipped by 4 bases and J by 0 bases, with 14 bases between them. Germline assignment: CDR1 SGHTS and CDR2 YDEGEE. The CDR3 has 16 amino acids. CDR3 sequence: CASSPYRVLAKNIQYF. As DNA, the CDR3 is TGTGCCAGCAGCCCATACAGGGTTCTAGCCAAAAACATTCAGTACTTC.

CDR3 coding DNA: TGTGCCAGCAGTTTATACGAATACATCTACAATGAGCAGTTCTTC. Protein product: CASSLYEYIYNEQFF. J is TRBJ2-1 and V is TRBV28; unclear D gene. Germline CDR1 is MDHEN and CDR2 is SYDVKM. V gave up 1 base and J gave up 3 bases, with 10 bases separating them. The CDR3 loop spans 15 amino acids.

The chain links TRBV7-8 to TRBJ2-1, with no clear D. The germline CDR1 and CDR2 sequences are SGHVS and FQNEAQ. Trimming stripped 5 bases from V and 8 bases from J, with 13 bases between. The length of the CDR3 is 13 residues. For the CDR3, the DNA is TGTGCCAGCAGCCTTAGCATCCGCGATGAGCAGTTCTTC. The encoded protein is CASSLSIRDEQFF. Together with reference TRBV7-8 and TRBJ2-1, the CDR3 gives the full variable domain: GAGVSQSPRYKVAKRGQDVALRCDPISGHVSLFWYQQALGQGPEFLTYFQNEAQLDKSGLPSDRFFAERPEGSVSTLKIQRTQQEDSAVYLCASSLSIRDEQFFGPGTRLTVL.

The chain has TRBV9 and TRBJ2-1; tentatively, D is TRBD1 (6 bases). Trimming cost V 4 bases and J 0 bases, with 8 bases left between them. This CDR3 comprises 14 residues. The germline gives CDR1 SGDLS, CDR2 YYNGEE. CDR3: CASSTGSSYNEQFF. In DNA, the CDR3 is TGTGCCAGCAGCACAGGGAGCTCCTACAATGAGCAGTTCTTC.

This chain joins TRBV9 and TRBJ2-1; D gene unclear. Germline V gene sequence: CDR1 SGDLS, CDR2 YYNGEE. The CDR3 is 14 residues long. V was cut by 0 bases and J by 8 bases, with 12 bases left in between. The CDR3 region is CASSVDSSIHEQFF. CDR3 DNA sequence: TGTGCCAGCAGCGTAGATAGTAGCATCCATGAGCAGTTCTTC.

This chain links TRBV4-3 with TRBJ2-1; 10 bases are shared with TRBD2. The CDR3 spans 15 residues. V gave up 1 base and J gave up 5 bases; unmatched junction bases: 2. Per germline, CDR1 LGHNA and CDR2 YSLEER. CDR3 bases: TGCGCCAGCAGCCAAGTAGGGACTAGCGACAATGAGCAGTTCTTC. Protein sequence: CASSQVGTSDNEQFF.

The chain joins TRBV6-5 to TRBJ1-2; 8 positions agree with TRBD1. CDR3 length: 14 residues. With V trimmed by 6 bases and J by 4 bases, 7 bases remained unmatched. The germline V gene encodes CDR1 MNHEY and CDR2 SVGAGI. Written as DNA, the CDR3 is TGTGCCAGCAGGGCCACAGGGGGGGGCTATGGCTACACCTTC. This sequence encodes CASRATGGGYGYTF.

The chain's CDR3 is CASSERPGQGYQPQHF. The DNA of the CDR3 is TGTGCCAGCAGTGAGAGACCCGGACAGGGGTATCAGCCCCAGCATTTT. This chain uses TRBV27 with TRBJ1-5; 9 bases map to TRBD1. The germline V gene has CDR1 MNHEY and CDR2 SMNVEV (reference sequence). J lost 5 bases, V lost 5 bases, and 10 bases had no gene match. The CDR3 runs to 16 residues.